This note documents a single T cell receptor (beta chain) sequence. Its antigen remains unknown. The table came from immunoSEQ multiplex PCR; TCRdb's copy has only in-frame clones and leaves some out. Here the sample spans about half a million clones, about 88% being singletons. Treatment meaning: some 20 received Ad26.COV2.S at low or high dose, single or two shots; roughly five received placebo; per-sample allocation not given. Material that was analyzed had been drawn on day 63 after the first vaccine or placebo injection. It was an adult aged 18-55 years in Boston who was the donor. These data originate in a study of Ad26.COV2.S vaccination and SARS-CoV-2 variants. Study in general: A COV1001 Ad26.COV2.S trial-arm participant provided the sample.

There are 15 residues in the CDR3. Looked up from germline, CDR1 is SEHNR and CDR2 is FQNEAQ (reference sequence). The V and J ends lost 2 bases and 5 bases respectively, with 15 bases between them. Study-level findings and limits: People given the vaccine had a wider spike-specific TCR breadth than placebo recipients did.

This TCR derives from a person aged 18-65 years who received the Ad26.COV2.S COVID-19 vaccine or a placebo. The specimen comprised peripheral blood, sampled in a trial of Ad26.COV2.S vaccine versus placebo. V gene TRBV7-9 combines with J gene TRBJ1-2, with D unclear. CDR3 bases: TGTGCCAGCAGCTTATTTCCGGGAAGTGTGTATGGCTACACCTTC. Its translation: CASSLFPGSVYGYTF.